Listed below are T cell receptor beta chains from one sample, sequenced in a study of blood T cell repertoires in COVID-19. Profiled with immunoSEQ multiplex PCR; TCRdb holds only in-frame clones, not every one. The table records around 190,000 clones, 84% of them present only once. Sequenced: peripheral blood. The receptors come from a human donor in a cohort sampled during active COVID-19. Both conserved end residues are part of each CDR3. The D gene is left open where the match is weak. Part of the rows lack a size; the others show once, few, many or a class for expanded clones.

TRBV2,TRBJ1-2,.,.,TGTGCCAGCAGAGGTACCGGGACATATTTTCTACGAATCTTC,CASRGTGTYFLRIF
TRBV18,TRBJ2-5,TRBD1,.,TGTGCCAGCTCTAACAGGGGTGAGACCCAGTACTTC,CASSNRGETQYF
TRBV7-2,TRBJ2-1,TRBD1,.,TGTGCCAGCAGCTTGACAGGGGGCGCGAATGAGCAGTTCTTC,CASSLTGGANEQFF
TRBV6-4,TRBJ1-3,.,.,TGTGCCAGCAGTGACTATAGCTCTGGAAACACCATATATTTT,CASSDYSSGNTIYF
TRBV27,TRBJ2-7,TRBD1,.,TGTGCCAGCAGACCCGGGACAGGCTCCTACGAGCAGTACTTC,CASRPGTGSYEQYF
TRBV5-1,TRBJ1-2,.,.,TGCGCCAGCAGCTTGGAGGGGAACTATGGCTACACCTTC,CASSLEGNYGYTF
TRBV7-2,TRBJ2-1,.,few,TGTGCCAGCAGCCCCGGCGGAGGCCTATACAATGAGCAGTTCTTC,CASSPGGGLYNEQFF
TRBV25-1,TRBJ1-6,.,few,TGTGCCAGCAGTGAAGCCGGACTGGGAATTAATTCACCCCTCCACTTT,CASSEAGLGINSPLHF
TRBV6-5,TRBJ1-2,TRBD1,.,TGTGCCAGCAGTAAGGGACAGGGGCTGTTCTACACCTTC,CASSKGQGLFYTF
TRBV27,TRBJ1-6,.,once,TGTGCCAGCAGTTTCCGAGGAAGAAGCTCCTATAATTCACCCCTCCACTTT,CASSFRGRSSYNSPLHF
TRBV5-4,TRBJ2-7,TRBD1,.,TGTGCCAGCAGCTTGGGGGGACAGGGGCGGGAGCAGTACTTC,CASSLGGQGREQYF
TRBV7-2,TRBJ1-1,TRBD1,.,TGTGCCAGCAGCCTTTACAGGGGATGGGTGAACACTGAAGCTTTCTTT,CASSLYRGWVNTEAFF
TRBV15,TRBJ2-7,TRBD2,.,TGTGCCACCAGCAGAGAGCGGGGGGCGAACTACGAGCAGTACTTC,CATSRERGANYEQYF
TRBV25-1,TRBJ2-3,TRBD2,.,TGTGCCAGCAGGACTAGCGGGAGGAGTACAGATACGCAGTATTTT,CASRTSGRSTDTQYF
TRBV7-8,TRBJ2-2,TRBD1,.,TGTGCCGCCCCGACAGGGTACACCGGGGAGCTGTTTTTT,CAAPTGYTGELFF
TRBV20-1,TRBJ2-5,.,few,TGCAGTCCCCTGCAGCAAGAGACCCAGTACTTC,CSPLQQETQYF
TRBV19,TRBJ2-3,.,once,TGTGCCAGTAGCCGCGGGGGCTATTACACAGATACGCAGTATTTT,CASSRGGYYTDTQYF
TRBV10-3,TRBJ1-6,.,.,TGTGCCATCAGTGAGTACGGGAATTCACCCCTCCACTTT,CAISEYGNSPLHF
TRBV7-9,TRBJ2-3,.,.,TGTGCCAGCAGCTTGGGTCAGGCCTCTAGCACAGATACGCAGTATTTT,CASSLGQASSTDTQYF
TRBV5-1,TRBJ2-1,TRBD2,.,TGCGCCAGCAGACTCGCTAGCGGGAGGGCCGGGAATGAGCAGTTCTTC,CASRLASGRAGNEQFF
TRBV6-5,TRBJ1-6,.,few,TGTGCCAGCAGTTTAGTTGGACAGAATTCACCCCTCCACTTT,CASSLVGQNSPLHF
TRBV4-2,TRBJ2-7,TRBD1,.,TGTGCCAGCAGCCTTCCGGGACAGAGCCACGAGCAGTACTTC,CASSLPGQSHEQYF
TRBV5-4,TRBJ2-6,.,.,TGTGCCAGCAGCCCGCGCGGTGATAGCTCTGGGGCCAACGTCCTGACTTTC,CASSPRGDSSGANVLTF
TRBV9,TRBJ2-1,TRBD2,.,TGTGCCAGCAGCGGCGGCGGGGGGGCATACAATGAGCAGTTCTTC,CASSGGGGAYNEQFF
TRBV28,TRBJ2-1,.,.,TGTGCCAGCAGACGGGAGTCTCAATACAATGAGCAGTTCTTC,CASRRESQYNEQFF
TRBV25-1,TRBJ2-7,.,once,TGTGCCAGCAGTGCACAATCCTCGACGGGGATTAGCTCCTACGAGCAGTACTTC,CASSAQSSTGISSYEQYF
TRBV20-1,TRBJ2-1,TRBD2,.,TGCAGTGCTAGTTGGCGTAGCGGGGCAAAAAAAAGCTCCTACAATGAGCAGTTCTTC,CSASWRSGAKKSSYNEQFF
TRBV18,TRBJ2-1,.,.,TGTGCCAGCTCACCACTTGAGACTCCAAGCTCCTACAATGAGCAGTTCTTC,CASSPLETPSSYNEQFF
TRBV28,TRBJ2-1,TRBD1,.,TGTGCCAGCAGTTCGGGACAGGGGAACTACAATGAGCAGTTCTTC,CASSSGQGNYNEQFF
TRBV6-5,TRBJ1-1,TRBD1,.,TGTGCCAGCAGTTACTCGGGGACAGGGAACACTGAAGCTTTCTTT,CASSYSGTGNTEAFF
TRBV7-8,TRBJ2-1,TRBD1,.,TGTGCCAGCAGCACAGGGGCCTACAATGAGCAGTTCTTC,CASSTGAYNEQFF
TRBV4-1,TRBJ2-7,TRBD2,.,TGCGCCAGCAGCCTCGGGGAGGGCTACGAGCAGTACTTC,CASSLGEGYEQYF
TRBV19,TRBJ2-3,.,many,TGTGCCAGTAGCGAGACGAGGGATACGCAGTATTTT,CASSETRDTQYF
TRBV10-1,TRBJ2-1,TRBD2,.,TGCGCCAGCAGTGAGTCGGCGGGAGTGAGGAATGAGCAGTTCTTC,CASSESAGVRNEQFF